Listed below are T cell receptor beta chains from one sample, sequenced in a study of cytomegalovirus exposure and HLA in healthy donors. Sequencing used immunoSEQ multiplex PCR; TCRdb keeps in-frame clones, though not all of them. This table holds 150,000 to 200,000 clones, around three quarters found once. Input material: PBMCs. Receptors were obtained from a middle-aged man in good health and CMV-seronegative. The CDR3 runs from the conserved cysteine through the conserved F or W. Each record gives: J gene, clone size, V gene, D gene, CDR3 DNA, CDR3 protein. The D gene is left open where the match is weak. Size tells how often a clone was seen (once, few, many) or the class of an expanded clone, and some rows leave it out.

TRBJ2-7 | NA | TRBV5-4 | NA | TGTGCCAGCAACCCTGCGGGAACGCACGAGCAGTACTTC | CASNPAGTHEQYF
TRBJ1-1 | NA | TRBV4-3 | NA | TGCGCCAGCAGCCAAGATAGGTCAGGCTACGCTGAAGCTTTCTTT | CASSQDRSGYAEAFF
TRBJ2-3 | NA | TRBV5-1 | TRBD2 | TGCGCCAGCAGCTTTGTAATAGCGGGAGTAAGCACAGATACGCAGTATTTT | CASSFVIAGVSTDTQYF
TRBJ1-1 | few | TRBV9 | NA | TGTGCCAGCAGCGCCGACGCCGAGGCTGAAGCTTTCTTT | CASSADAEAEAFF
TRBJ2-7 | few | TRBV4-3 | NA | TGCGCCAGCAGCGTAACCGGGGGGCGCAACGAGCAGTACTTC | CASSVTGGRNEQYF
TRBJ2-3 | NA | TRBV5-1 | NA | TGCGCCAGCAAGATGGGAGGCCCTACCACAGATACGCAGTATTTT | CASKMGGPTTDTQYF
TRBJ1-1 | NA | TRBV19 | TRBD1 | TGTGCCAGTAGTATGGGAACGACAGGGGTCACTGAAGCTTTCTTT | CASSMGTTGVTEAFF
TRBJ2-3 | few | TRBV9 | NA | TGTGCCAGCAGCGTAGCGGCAGATACGCAGTATTTT | CASSVAADTQYF
TRBJ1-2 | NA | TRBV7-9 | NA | TGTGCCAGCAGCGTAACCCAGACTAACTATGGCTACACCTTC | CASSVTQTNYGYTF
TRBJ1-5 | NA | TRBV25-1 | NA | TGTGCCAGCAGTGAGACAGCTTATAGCAATCAGCCCCAGCATTTT | CASSETAYSNQPQHF
TRBJ2-1 | NA | TRBV18 | TRBD2 | TGTGCCAGCTCACCCGGACTAGCGGGCTGGGGAATGTTCGACAATGAGCAGTTCTTC | CASSPGLAGWGMFDNEQFF
TRBJ1-1 | NA | TRBV7-9 | NA | TGTGCCAGCAGCCCGACACGCAACACTGAAGCTTTCTTT | CASSPTRNTEAFF
TRBJ2-1 | NA | TRBV27 | TRBD2 | TGTGCCAGCAGTTCCTCTAGCGGGGGGGCGTCTGAGCAGTTCTTC | CASSSSSGGASEQFF
TRBJ2-5 | NA | TRBV6-5 | NA | TGTGCCAGCACCCCCCTTCCGACAGGTCAAGGAACCCAGTACTTC | CASTPLPTGQGTQYF
TRBJ1-1 | NA | TRBV19 | NA | TGTGCCAGTCTACGGGACAAGGGCGTCGGCACTGAAGCTTTCTTT | CASLRDKGVGTEAFF
TRBJ2-7 | NA | TRBV18 | NA | TGTGCCAGCTCACCCAGGCAGGGGACCTACGAGCAGTACTTC | CASSPRQGTYEQYF
TRBJ2-7 | NA | TRBV19 | TRBD1 | TGTGCCAGTAGTATGGCGGACAGGGCGGCCTACGAGCAGTACTTC | CASSMADRAAYEQYF
TRBJ1-2 | NA | TRBV5-1 | NA | TGCGCCAGCAGCCAAACGACAGGAACCCTAAACTATGGCTACACCTTC | CASSQTTGTLNYGYTF
TRBJ1-2 | NA | TRBV6-1 | NA | TGTGCCAGCAGTGAAGCGAGAGCCCTGAATGGCTACACCTTC | CASSEARALNGYTF
TRBJ1-1 | NA | TRBV5-4 | NA | TGTGCCAGCAGTTTTGACAGGAACACTGAAGCTTTCTTT | CASSFDRNTEAFF